Below are 6 T cell receptor beta chains sequenced from a single sample in a study of blood T cells in healthy people across ages. Next came a second PCR, run for about 6 to 12 cycles, which used a sample-barcoded 5' primer along with a J-beta primer mix. TCRdb reanalysed the 5' RACE reads using MiXCR and keeps one entry per CDR3 protein. Of some 1.7 million distinct CDR3 sequences listed, roughly 27% were seen once; the top ten hold 7.7%. Sequenced: blood. These receptors all stem from a woman aged 30 to 39 in good health.

This clonotype appeared many times. This chain joins TRBV28 and TRBJ1-2; D is undetermined. This CDR3 has 11 residues. From germline, CDR1 is MDHEN and CDR2 SYDVKM. The V and J ends lost 5 bases and 8 bases respectively, with 9 bases between them. In nucleotides, the CDR3 is TGTGCCAGCAGTCCGAGGCACGGCTACACCTTC. Its protein product is CASSPRHGYTF.

The chain employs TRBV15 and TRBJ2-7; 7 positions agree with TRBD1. The CDR3 is made up of 14 amino acids. V was pared by 1 base and J by 2 bases, with 2 bases of the junction left unmatched. Germline assignment: CDR1 LNHNV and CDR2 YYDKDF (reference sequence). Here the CDR3 DNA reads TGTGCCACCAGCAGAGCAGACAGGGCCTACGAGCAGTACTTC. This codes for CATSRADRAYEQYF.

This clonotype was observed a few times. The V call is TRBV12-3 or TRBV12-4, the J call TRBJ1-2; no definite D call. This CDR3 contains 15 residues. Trimming removed 6 bases at V and 4 bases at J, with 18 bases between. The CDR3 here is CASSQRQTPFYGYTF. CDR3 DNA sequence: TGTGCCAGCAGCCAAAGGCAGACGCCCTTCTATGGCTACACCTTC.

This clonotype was recorded many times. This rearrangement joins TRBV27 to TRBJ2-1; D gene uncertain. The V end was cut by 3 bases, the J end by 8 bases, with 23 bases between. Per the germline V gene, CDR1 is MNHEY and CDR2 is SMNVEV (reference sequence). This CDR3 spans 17 amino acids. The CDR3 nucleotides read TGTGCCAGCAGTTTTTACGGTGTTAAACAGTTGTCCCATGAGCAGTTCTTC. Protein sequence: CASSFYGVKQLSHEQFF.

The chain employs TRBV5-5 and TRBJ1-5; D is possibly TRBD1 (6 bases). CDR3 size: 13 residues. Trimming cost V 7 bases and J 7 bases, with 15 bases left between them. Germline V gene lookup returns CDR1 SGHKS and CDR2 YYEKEE (reference sequence). CDR3 bases: TGTGCCAGCGGCCTGGGGGGGCCCCAGCCCCAGCATTTT. Protein product: CASGLGGPQPQHF.

This chain joins TRBV29-1 and TRBJ2-7; perhaps TRBD2 as D (5 bases). Germline CDR1 and CDR2: SQVTM and ANQGSEA. The CDR3 covers 14 residues. Trimming shortened V by 4 bases and J by 0 bases, and 13 bases separated the two germline ends. The DNA of the CDR3 is TGCAGCGTTGTCTCTGGGGAGAACTCCTACGAGCAGTACTTC. It encodes CSVVSGENSYEQYF.